The 16 T cell receptor beta chains below come from one sample, sequenced in a study of cytomegalovirus exposure and HLA in healthy donors. It was with 60 Vbeta and 13 Jbeta primers that the PCR ran. The repertoire was sequenced with immunoSEQ multiplex PCR; TCRdb's copy has only in-frame clones and lacks some. The repertoire has 95,000 to 130,000 clones, roughly 70% of them found once; the top ten carry 1.5% to 2%. Sequencing was done on a sample of PBMCs. Source of these receptors: a woman aged 18-29 years in good health and CMV-seronegative.

V usage is TRBV15 and J usage is TRBJ2-7; D call uncertain. Germline CDR1 LNHNV, CDR2 YYDKDF (reference sequence). This CDR3 has 14 residues. Trimming shortened V by 2 bases and J by 6 bases, and 14 bases separated the two germline ends. CDR3 region: CATSRPDILTEQYF. The CDR3 bases are TGTGCCACCAGCAGACCTGACATCCTTACCGAGCAGTACTTC.

This sequence joins TRBV6-1 and TRBJ2-5, with D maybe TRBD1 (6 bases). The CDR3 length is 13 residues. Germline lookup yields CDR1 MNHNS and CDR2 SASEGT. Trimming took off 5 bases at V and 5 bases at J, with 12 bases between the two ends. CDR3 sequence (DNA): TGTGCCAGCAGTCGACAGGTGGCGGAGACCCAGTACTTC. Translating gives CASSRQVAETQYF.

DNA for the CDR3: TGTGCCAGCAGCCCCGGACTAGCGGGGGGGGCCGGGGCCAACGTCCTGACTTTC. Its protein product is CASSPGLAGGAGANVLTF. The chain joins TRBV11-2 to TRBJ2-6; 15 positions agree with TRBD2. Looked up from germline, CDR1 is SGHAT and CDR2 is FQNNGV. J gave up 4 bases and V 5 bases, and 6 bases lay outside the gene matches. The CDR3 is 18 residues long.

This sequence joins TRBV6-5 and TRBJ2-5; no clear D gene. CDR3 size: 13 residues. Germline-derived CDR1 and CDR2 are MNHEY and SVGAGI. Trimming cost V 5 bases and J 5 bases, with 12 bases left between them. The CDR3, as DNA: TGTGCCAGCAGTCGTACCGGAGTGGAGACCCAGTACTTC. It specifies CASSRTGVETQYF.

The J gene is TRBJ1-3, the V gene TRBV29-1; D uncertain. The CDR3 totals 11 residues. Germline CDR1 and CDR2: SQVTM and ANQGSEA. V lost 3 bases, J lost 4 bases, and 4 bases lay in between. The CDR3 spells CSVDVGNTIYF. The CDR3, as DNA: TGCAGCGTTGACGTGGGAAACACCATATATTTT.

The J gene is TRBJ1-3, the V gene TRBV7-9, with 7 bases lining up with TRBD1. The CDR3 runs to 13 residues. V gave up 8 bases and J gave up 2 bases; unmatched junction bases: 3. From germline, CDR1 is SEHNR and CDR2 FQNEAQ (reference sequence). The CDR3 nucleotides read TGTGCCAGCGGGGGACAGACTGGAAACACCATATATTTT. The encoded protein is CASGGQTGNTIYF.

The chain links TRBV7-6 to TRBJ1-6; D possibly corresponds to TRBD1 (6 bases). In germline, CDR1 is SGHVS, CDR2 FNYEAQ. CDR3 length equals 13 residues. V lost 5 bases to trimming and J lost 7 bases, with 9 bases between them. Here the CDR3 DNA reads TGTGCCAGCAGCAGCGGGACAAATTCACCCCTCCACTTT. Translating gives CASSSGTNSPLHF.

The rearrangement joins TRBV9 to TRBJ2-7, with D perhaps TRBD1 (6 bases). V gave up 4 bases and J gave up 1 base, with 15 bases separating them. Looked up from germline, CDR1 is SGDLS and CDR2 is YYNGEE. This CDR3 comprises 15 residues. Here the CDR3 reads CASSPQGHGSYEQYF. The DNA of the CDR3 is TGTGCCAGCAGCCCTCAGGGGCACGGTTCCTACGAGCAGTACTTC.

This clone was seen a single time. This CDR3 fails to terminate in the conserved phenylalanine or tryptophan, so it likely reflects a read error. V gene TRBV27 combines with J gene TRBJ1-5, with TRBD1 as a possible D gene (5 bases). Germline V gene lookup returns CDR1 MNHEY and CDR2 SMNVEV (reference sequence). V shed 6 bases and J shed 5 bases, with 17 bases lying between them. CDR3 size: 15 residues. CDR3 protein: CASRPSGNGDQPQHV. CDR3 DNA: TGTGCCAGCAGACCGTCAGGGAACGGAGATCAGCCCCAGCATGTT.

The J gene is TRBJ1-2, the V gene TRBV5-6, with 10 bases lining up with TRBD1. The CDR3 spans 17 residues. Germline CDR1 is SGHDT and CDR2 is YYEEEE. J lost 0 bases, V lost 4 bases, and 9 bases had no gene match. Written as DNA, the CDR3 is TGTGCCAGCAGCCCCCGGGACAGGGGTACAACTAACTATGGCTACACCTTC. Translation: CASSPRDRGTTNYGYTF.

The CDR3 DNA reads as TGTGCCAGCAGCGACGACAGGGGCGGCTATGGCTACACCTTC. Translated, it gives CASSDDRGGYGYTF. V and J are TRBV9 and TRBJ1-2; 8 positions agree with TRBD1. CDR1 is SGDLS, CDR2 YYNGEE, per germline. CDR3 length equals 14 residues. V trimming: 3 bases; J trimming: 4 bases; junction bases outside the gene matches: 5. The whole variable domain, remainder taken from reference TRBV9 and TRBJ1-2, is DSGVTQTPKHLITATGQRVTLRCSPRSGDLSVYWYQQSLDQGLQFLIQYYNGEERAKGNILERFSAQQFPDLHSELNLSSLELGDSALYFCASSDDRGGYGYTFGSGTRLTVV.

A single count supports this clone. The chain uses TRBV6-6 and TRBJ1-5; 7 nucleotides match TRBD1. V shed 4 bases and J 9 bases; nucleotides not matched to a gene: 12. Germline-derived CDR1 and CDR2 are MNHNY and SVGAGI (reference sequence). The CDR3 runs 15 residues. CDR3 sequence (DNA): TGTGCCAGCAGTTCCGCTGACAGGGCCATGTCGCCCCAGCATTTT. This gives the protein CASSSADRAMSPQHF.

V is TRBV28 and J is TRBJ2-7, with D possibly being TRBD1 (6 bases). V was pared by 3 bases and J by 6 bases, with 21 bases between. Germline V CDR1 and CDR2: MDHEN, SYDVKM. The CDR3 contains 16 residues. CDR3: CASSLVLLDSSPEQYF. The CDR3 DNA is TGTGCCAGCAGTTTGGTACTACTGGACAGTTCTCCCGAGCAGTACTTC. The variable domain in full, with the rest retrieved from reference TRBV28 and TRBJ2-7, is DVKVTQSSRYLVKRTGEKVFLECVQDMDHENMFWYRQDPGLGLRLIYFSYDVKMKEKGDIPEGYSVSREKKERFSLILESASTNQTSMYLCASSLVLLDSSPEQYFGPGTRLTVT.

This chain connects TRBV6-1 to TRBJ1-1; possibly TRBD1 for D (6 bases). V shed 4 bases and J shed 8 bases, with 11 bases lying between them. The CDR3 is made up of 12 amino acids. Germline V gene sequence: CDR1 MNHNS, CDR2 SASEGT. The CDR3 sequence: CASSVGAGEAFF. CDR3 nucleotides: TGTGCCAGCAGTGTGGGGGCTGGGGAAGCTTTCTTT.

This clone was detected only a few times. V gene TRBV10-1 combines with J gene TRBJ2-5; D might be TRBD2 (6 bases). With 0 bases removed from V and 4 bases from J, the gap between germline ends came to 9 bases. The length of the CDR3 is 14 residues. From germline, CDR1 is WNHNN and CDR2 SYGVQD (reference sequence). Here the CDR3 reads CASSESVSGETQYF. The CDR3 nucleotides read TGCGCCAGCAGTGAGTCAGTTAGCGGAGAGACCCAGTACTTC.

The chain combines TRBV9 with TRBJ2-1, with 11 bases fitting TRBD2. This CDR3 has 15 amino acids. CDR1 and CDR2 (germline): SGDLS, YYNGEE. The trim removed 0 bases at V and 6 bases at J, leaving 2 bases unmatched. The CDR3 DNA follows: TGTGCCAGCAGCGTAGGGACTAGCGGGCCCAATGAGCAGTTCTTC. Protein: CASSVGTSGPNEQFF.